A single sample is the source of the 14 T cell receptor beta chains below, sequenced in a study of shared T cell receptors in the human thymus. Using immunoSEQ multiplex PCR, the repertoire was profiled, and TCRdb retains in-frame clones only, with some absent. The sample lists roughly 700,000 clones; approximately 90% were seen once. This same sample was also part of a study on human thymus T cells.

Sequencing was done on a sample of thymocytes. Source of these receptors: a boy in the first two years of life with a congenital heart defect.

CDR3 residues: CASSHGTRPETQYF. As DNA, the CDR3 is TGTGCCAGCAGCCACGGGACTAGGCCAGAGACCCAGTACTTC. The J gene is TRBJ2-5, the V gene TRBV6-8, with 8 bases identical to TRBD2. CDR1 and CDR2 from the germline V gene are MNHGY and SAAAGT. With V trimmed by 6 bases and J by 4 bases, 7 bases remained unmatched. This CDR3 contains 14 residues.

The chain carries TRBV7-9 and TRBJ2-3; the match to TRBD2 covers 10 bases. CDR3 length equals 14 residues. The trim removed 4 bases at V and 6 bases at J, leaving 4 bases unmatched. From germline, CDR1 is SEHNR and CDR2 FQNEAQ (reference sequence). CDR3 sequence (DNA): TGTGCCAGCAGCTCTCCTAGCGGGAGTGATACGCAGTATTTT. It yields the protein CASSSPSGSDTQYF.

This rearrangement joins TRBV4-3 to TRBJ2-7; 7 bases map to TRBD1. The CDR3 consists of 14 residues. Germline V lookup: CDR1 LGHNA, CDR2 YSLEER. The ends lost 4 bases at V and 5 bases at J; junction bases unmatched: 8. CDR3 in DNA: TGCGCCAGCAGCCCTATTACAGGGGCCCACGAGCAGTACTTC. It yields the protein CASSPITGAHEQYF.

The table lists this clone with a count of one. This rearrangement joins TRBV5-1 to TRBJ2-1; tentatively, D is TRBD1 (6 bases). The CDR3 runs 15 residues. Germline V gene lookup returns CDR1 SGHRS and CDR2 YFSETQ. Deletions cut 3 bases from V and 10 bases from J, with 20 bases between. CDR3 bases: TGCGCCAGCAGCTCCCACAGGGATCTGGGGGACGAGCAGTTCTTC. This translates into CASSSHRDLGDEQFF.

J is TRBJ2-5 and V is TRBV6-5; D is undetermined. The J call could be wrong; TRBJ2-7 is a better fit for the DNA end. The CDR3 runs 13 residues. Germline-derived CDR1 and CDR2 are MNHEY and SVGAGI. CDR3 loop: CASSYRSPYEQYF. DNA of the CDR3: TGTGCCAGCAGTTATCGGTCCCCCTACGAGCAGTACTTC.

The chain is built from TRBV21-1 and TRBJ2-7; the D call in the table, TRBD2, was not verified against the DNA. TRBV21-1 is flagged as a pseudogene. The CDR3 runs to 16 residues. Here the CDR3 reads CASSEGPSGTSYEQYF. For the CDR3, the DNA is TGTGCCAGCAGCGAAGGTCCTAGCGGGACTTCCTACGAGCAGTACTTC.

The chain uses TRBV7-8 and TRBJ1-4; no definite D call. The CDR3 extends over 14 amino acids. Germline loops: CDR1 SGHVS, CDR2 FQNEAQ. V was pared by 2 bases and J by 8 bases, with 12 bases between. The CDR3 region has the DNA TGTGCCAGCAGCTTACGCGGCAGACCCGAAAAACTGTTTTTT. Its translation is CASSLRGRPEKLFF. Supplemented by reference TRBV7-8 and TRBJ1-4, the full variable domain reads GAGVSQSPRYKVAKRGQDVALRCDPISGHVSLFWYQQALGQGPEFLTYFQNEAQLDKSGLPSDRFFAERPEGSVSTLKIQRTQQEDSAVYLCASSLRGRPEKLFFGSGTQLSVL.

The gene calls are TRBV5-8 and TRBJ1-2, with TRBD1 matching over 11 bases. The trim removed 0 bases at V and 4 bases at J, leaving 5 bases unmatched. The CDR3 contains 16 residues. Germline-derived CDR1 and CDR2 are SGHTS and YDEGEE. The CDR3 region has the DNA TGTGCCAGCAGCTTGGCCGGGACAGGGGGTTTCTATGGCTACACCTTC. Translated: CASSLAGTGGFYGYTF.

The chain has TRBV18 and TRBJ1-1; 9 bases align to TRBD1. This CDR3 has 15 residues. V was pared by 3 bases and J by 3 bases, with 5 bases of the junction left unmatched. Germline values: CDR1 KGHSH, CDR2 LQKENI. This CDR3 is CASSPMDRGDTEAFF. The CDR3 nucleotides are TGTGCCAGCTCACCTATGGACAGGGGAGACACTGAAGCTTTCTTT.

The chain employs TRBV27 and TRBJ2-1; tentatively, D is TRBD1 (5 bases). Between the trimmed V and J ends, which lost 2 bases and 0 bases, there was a span of 11 bases. Per the germline V gene, CDR1 is MNHEY and CDR2 is SMNVEV (reference sequence). The CDR3 length is 16 residues. The CDR3 loop reads CASSLKGASSYNEQFF. The CDR3 DNA reads as TGTGCCAGCAGTTTAAAAGGGGCTAGCTCCTACAATGAGCAGTTCTTC.

V and J are TRBV11-2 and TRBJ1-5, with 8 bases fitting TRBD1. J gave up 4 bases and V 5 bases, and 4 bases lay outside the gene matches. There are 14 residues in the CDR3. Per germline, CDR1 SGHAT and CDR2 FQNNGV. CDR3 sequence reads: CASSPTGENQPQHF. For the CDR3, the DNA is TGTGCCAGCAGCCCGACAGGGGAGAATCAGCCCCAGCATTTT.

There are a few counts of this clone. This chain links TRBV10-1 with TRBJ2-1; 9 bases line up with TRBD2. Unmatched junction bases numbered 12, after V lost 9 bases and J lost 0 bases. Germline V CDR1 and CDR2: WNHNN, SYGVQD (reference sequence). The CDR3 loop spans 17 amino acids. The DNA of the CDR3 is TGCGCCAGAATAGGGGGGCTTAGCGGGAGCTCCTACAATGAGCAGTTCTTC. Translated, it gives CARIGGLSGSSYNEQFF.

The chain links TRBV5-5 to TRBJ1-2, with D possibly matching TRBD1 (5 bases). Germline V gene sequence: CDR1 SGHKS, CDR2 YYEKEE (reference sequence). The CDR3 has 15 residues. Trimming removed 0 bases from V and 3 bases from J, with 12 bases in between. CDR3 nucleotide sequence: TGTGCCAGCAGCTTGGCCGGGGGAACTGACTATGGCTACACCTTC. Translated, it gives CASSLAGGTDYGYTF.

This sequence joins TRBV2 and TRBJ2-3; the match to TRBD2 covers 9 bases. The junction had 7 bases not matched to a gene; V was cut back by 5 bases and J by 4 bases. There are 15 residues in the CDR3. CDR1 is SNHLY and CDR2 is FYNNEI in the germline V gene. The CDR3 here is CASSRAGGPSDTQYF. The CDR3 nucleotides read TGTGCCAGCAGTCGGGCGGGAGGGCCCTCAGATACGCAGTATTTT.